This TCR beta chain originates from a study of T cells in Graves' hyperthyroidism and ophthalmopathy. Overall study context: Before treatment of any kind, peripheral blood was taken at initial diagnosis.

Amplification of TCR beta CDR3 regions used RNA as the template. Researchers ran a first-round RT-PCR on the TCR CDR3 using the HTBI primer set. One entry per CDR3 protein results from TCRdb running MiXCR on the multiplex PCR reads. The sample has about 350,000 distinct CDR3 sequences; roughly 18% are singletons. Study-wide results and caveats: Blood also held most thyroid clonotypes expanded beyond 0.001.

Trimming cost V 6 bases and J 7 bases; bases outside gene matches: 8. The CDR3 contains 13 residues. Germline assignment: CDR1 MNHEY and CDR2 SVGEGT. This clonotype was observed a handful of times. No antigen is known for it. The rearrangement uses TRBV6-2 or TRBV6-3 and TRBJ1-1; 7 bases agree with TRBD1. The clonotype comes from a woman in her thirties or forties with Graves' ophthalmopathy. The source material was blood. The CDR3 nucleotides are TGTGCCAGCAGGCGGGACAGACTAAATGAAGCTTTCTTT. Protein sequence: CASRRDRLNEAFF.